The T cell receptor beta chain described here comes from a study of shared clonotypes between healthy human individuals. Naivety among CD8 cells was defined by CD45RO negativity and positive CCR7 selection, thereby excluding terminally differentiated effector memory CD45RA+ cells. Donors, without exception, were Caucasian adults residing in Nashville, Tennessee. Deep was the level used in running the assay. Over several immunoSEQ plates, each subset's genomic DNA was distributed in even portions. Libraries were prepared by immunoSEQ multiplex PCR; TCRdb keeps only in-frame clonotypes and omits some of them. The sample contains around 2,000,000 clones, under 95% of which appear only once. Study outcomes and limitations: The study generally estimated greater richness for naive than memory subsets.

Notes on this clone: What it binds is unknown.

This receptor was taken from a man between 18 and 35 years old in good health. Some clones in this sample may be carry-over from other donors' samples. The sequencing sample was made of naive CD8+ T cells from PBMCs.

In DNA, the CDR3 is TGTGCCAGCAGCCGAGTCAGGGGGCAGGATGATGGCTACACCTTC. Residues: CASSRVRGQDDGYTF. This chain joins TRBV7-9 and TRBJ1-2; 8 bases are shared with TRBD1. The J segment lost 6 bases and the V segment lost 5 bases, leaving 11 bases of the junction unmatched. CDR3 length equals 15 residues. Looked up from germline, CDR1 is SEHNR and CDR2 is FQNEAQ (reference sequence).